The subject of this entry is one T cell receptor (beta chain). Its antigen is unidentified. The data are from a study of shared clonotypes between healthy human individuals. Study-wide results and limits: With few donors, the genetic and exposure-history diversity represented was limited. Sharing across four donors was highest in naive CD4 (around 5%) and lowest in memory CD8 (around 0.4%).

Naive CD8 cells, CD45RO-negative and positively selected for CCR7, excluded terminally differentiated effector memory CD45RA+ cells. Every one of the donors was a Caucasian adult that lived in Nashville, Tennessee. TCRdb keeps only in-frame clones here, not all; method: immunoSEQ multiplex PCR. The sample lists more than 500,000 clones; 95% were seen once. V lost 10 bases, J lost 6 bases, and 18 bases stayed unmatched. This CDR3 contains 17 residues. Germline CDR1 and CDR2: ENHRY and SYGVKD. Source material: naive CD8+ T cells sorted from blood. V usage is TRBV10-3 and J usage is TRBJ1-5, with 10 bases matching TRBD1. The sequence came from a woman aged 25 to 39 in good health. The CDR3 loop is CAKTGTGVTGRSQPQHF. The CDR3 DNA reads as TGTGCCAAAACCGGGACAGGGGTCACCGGGCGGTCTCAGCCCCAGCATTTT.